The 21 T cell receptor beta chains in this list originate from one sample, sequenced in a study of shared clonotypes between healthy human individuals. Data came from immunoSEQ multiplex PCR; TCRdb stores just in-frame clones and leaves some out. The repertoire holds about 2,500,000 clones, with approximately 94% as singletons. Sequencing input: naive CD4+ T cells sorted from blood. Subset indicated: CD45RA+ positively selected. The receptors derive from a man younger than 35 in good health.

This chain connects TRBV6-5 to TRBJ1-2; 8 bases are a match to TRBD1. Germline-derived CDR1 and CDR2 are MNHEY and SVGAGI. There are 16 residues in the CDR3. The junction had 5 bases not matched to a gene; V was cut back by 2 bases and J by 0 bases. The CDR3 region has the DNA TGTGCCAGCAGTTACCGAGGGGACAGGCCTAACTATGGCTACACCTTC. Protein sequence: CASSYRGDRPNYGYTF.

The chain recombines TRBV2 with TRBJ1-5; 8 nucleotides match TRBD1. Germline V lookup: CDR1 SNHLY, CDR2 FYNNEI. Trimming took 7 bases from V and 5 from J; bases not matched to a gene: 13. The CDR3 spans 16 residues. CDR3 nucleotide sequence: TGTGCCAGCACGGGAGGGTTAGGACAGGGAGATCAGCCCCAGCATTTT. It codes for CASTGGLGQGDQPQHF.

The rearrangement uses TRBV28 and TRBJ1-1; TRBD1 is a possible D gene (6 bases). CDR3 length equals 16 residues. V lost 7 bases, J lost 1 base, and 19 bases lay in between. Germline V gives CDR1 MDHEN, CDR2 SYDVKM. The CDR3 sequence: CASTHTGAGRNTEAFF. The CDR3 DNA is TGTGCCAGCACTCATACGGGGGCAGGGAGGAACACTGAAGCTTTCTTT. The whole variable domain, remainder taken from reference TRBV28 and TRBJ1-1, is DVKVTQSSRYLVKRTGEKVFLECVQDMDHENMFWYRQDPGLGLRLIYFSYDVKMKEKGDIPEGYSVSREKKERFSLILESASTNQTSMYLCASTHTGAGRNTEAFFGQGTRLTVV.

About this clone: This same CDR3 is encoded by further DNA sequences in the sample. The DNA of the CDR3 is TGTGCCAGCAGTTATCCCGGGGAGCTGTTTTTT. It yields the protein CASSYPGELFF. This rearrangement joins TRBV6-6 to TRBJ2-2; D gene ambiguous. V dropped 3 bases and J dropped 6 bases, with 2 bases sitting between them. CDR3 length: 11 amino acids. Germline-derived CDR1 and CDR2 are MNHNY and SVGAGI (reference sequence).

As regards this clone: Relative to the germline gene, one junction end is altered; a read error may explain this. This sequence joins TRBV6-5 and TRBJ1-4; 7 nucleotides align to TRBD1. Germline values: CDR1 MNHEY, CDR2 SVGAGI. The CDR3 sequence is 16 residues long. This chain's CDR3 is CASTYFYQGANEKLFF. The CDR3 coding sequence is TGTGCCAGCACTTACTTTTACCAGGGGGCTAATGAAAAACTGTTTTTT.

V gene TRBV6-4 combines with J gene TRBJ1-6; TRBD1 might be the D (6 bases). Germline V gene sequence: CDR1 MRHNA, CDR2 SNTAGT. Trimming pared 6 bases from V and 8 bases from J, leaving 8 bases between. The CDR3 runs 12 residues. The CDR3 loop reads CASRQGDSPLHF. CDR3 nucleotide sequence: TGTGCCAGCAGACAGGGAGATTCACCCCTCCACTTT.

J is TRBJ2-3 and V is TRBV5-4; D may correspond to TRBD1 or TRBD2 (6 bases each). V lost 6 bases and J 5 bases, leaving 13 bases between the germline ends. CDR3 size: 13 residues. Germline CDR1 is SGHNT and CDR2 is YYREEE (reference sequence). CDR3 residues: CASNSGGQDTQYF. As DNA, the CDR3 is TGTGCCAGCAATTCTGGGGGGCAAGATACGCAGTATTTT.

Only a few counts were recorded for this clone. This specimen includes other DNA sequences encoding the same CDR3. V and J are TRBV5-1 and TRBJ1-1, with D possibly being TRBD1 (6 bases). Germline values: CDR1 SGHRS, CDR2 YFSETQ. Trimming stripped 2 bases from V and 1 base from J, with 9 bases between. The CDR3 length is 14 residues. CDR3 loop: CASSLGGGNTEAFF. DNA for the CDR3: TGCGCCAGCAGCTTAGGAGGGGGGAACACTGAAGCTTTCTTT.

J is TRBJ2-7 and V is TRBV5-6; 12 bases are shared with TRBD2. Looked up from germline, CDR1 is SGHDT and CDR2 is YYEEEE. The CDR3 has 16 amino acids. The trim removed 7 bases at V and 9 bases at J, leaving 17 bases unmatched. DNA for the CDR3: TGTGCCAGCCCTCGTCGGCCGCTAGCGGGAGGGCTCATGCAGTACTTC. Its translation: CASPRRPLAGGLMQYF. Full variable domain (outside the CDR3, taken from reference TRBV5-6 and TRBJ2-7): DAGVTQSPTHLIKTRGQQVTLRCSPKSGHDTVSWYQQALGQGPQFIFQYYEEEERQRGNFPDRFSGHQFPNYSSELNVNALLLGDSALYLCASPRRPLAGGLMQYFGPGTRLTVT.

DNA of the CDR3: TGTGCCAGCAGCGTAGATTTATCAGGGGGGAGTGCTTTCTTT. Residues: CASSVDLSGGSAFF. The chain uses TRBV9 and TRBJ1-1, with 7 positions matching TRBD1. Trimming removed 0 bases from V and 11 bases from J; junction bases left unmatched: 10. The CDR3 extends over 14 amino acids. From germline, CDR1 is SGDLS and CDR2 YYNGEE.

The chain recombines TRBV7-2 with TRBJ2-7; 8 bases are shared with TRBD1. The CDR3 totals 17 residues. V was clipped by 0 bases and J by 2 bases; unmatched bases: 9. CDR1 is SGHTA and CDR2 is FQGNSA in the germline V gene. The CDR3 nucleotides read TGTGCCAGCAGCTTAGCCTTTTCCGGGACAGGACCCTACGAGCAGTACTTC. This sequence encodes CASSLAFSGTGPYEQYF.

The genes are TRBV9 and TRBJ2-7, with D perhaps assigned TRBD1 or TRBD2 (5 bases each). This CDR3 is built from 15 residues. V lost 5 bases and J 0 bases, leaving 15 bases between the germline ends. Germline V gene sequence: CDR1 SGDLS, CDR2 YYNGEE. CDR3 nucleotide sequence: TGTGCCAGCAGTCCCAGGGACGGACGCTCCTACGAGCAGTACTTC. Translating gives CASSPRDGRSYEQYF. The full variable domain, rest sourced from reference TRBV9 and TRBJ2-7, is DSGVTQTPKHLITATGQRVTLRCSPRSGDLSVYWYQQSLDQGLQFLIQYYNGEERAKGNILERFSAQQFPDLHSELNLSSLELGDSALYFCASSPRDGRSYEQYFGPGTRLTVT.

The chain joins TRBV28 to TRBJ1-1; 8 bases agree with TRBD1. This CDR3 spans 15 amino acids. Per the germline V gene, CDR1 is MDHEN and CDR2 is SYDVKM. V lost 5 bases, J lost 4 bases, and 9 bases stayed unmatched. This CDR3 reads CASSLNPDRGTEAFF. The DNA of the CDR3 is TGTGCCAGCAGTCTCAATCCTGACAGGGGCACTGAAGCTTTCTTT. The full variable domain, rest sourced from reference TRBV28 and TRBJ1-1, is DVKVTQSSRYLVKRTGEKVFLECVQDMDHENMFWYRQDPGLGLRLIYFSYDVKMKEKGDIPEGYSVSREKKERFSLILESASTNQTSMYLCASSLNPDRGTEAFFGQGTRLTVV.

CDR3 sequence reads: CSVGQESNQPQHF. Written as DNA, the CDR3 is TGCAGCGTGGGACAGGAAAGCAATCAGCCCCAGCATTTT. This chain links TRBV29-1 with TRBJ1-5, with TRBD1 matching 8 bases. This CDR3 is built from 13 residues. The germline V gene has CDR1 SQVTM and CDR2 ANQGSEA. Losses at the gene ends were 6 bases for V and 1 base for J; bases not matched to a gene: 2.

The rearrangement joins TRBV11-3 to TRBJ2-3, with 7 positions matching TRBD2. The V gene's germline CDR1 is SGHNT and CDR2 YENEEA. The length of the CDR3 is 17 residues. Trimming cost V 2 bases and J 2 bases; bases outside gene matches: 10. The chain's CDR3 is CASSLSSGGSFTDTQYF. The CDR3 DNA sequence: TGTGCCAGCAGCTTAAGCTCGGGCGGGAGCTTCACAGATACGCAGTATTTT.

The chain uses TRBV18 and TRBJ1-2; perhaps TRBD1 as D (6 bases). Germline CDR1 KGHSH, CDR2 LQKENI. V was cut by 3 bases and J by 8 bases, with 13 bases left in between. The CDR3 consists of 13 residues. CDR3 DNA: TGTGCCAGCTCACCGGACAGCTCCCACGGCTACACCTTC. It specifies CASSPDSSHGYTF.

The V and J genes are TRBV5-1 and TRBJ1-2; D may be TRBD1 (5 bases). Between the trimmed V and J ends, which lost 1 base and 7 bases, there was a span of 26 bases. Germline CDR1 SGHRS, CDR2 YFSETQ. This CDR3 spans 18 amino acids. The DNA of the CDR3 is TGCGCCAGCAGCTTGTCAGGGATCTTTGGGATTGATGGTGGTGGCTACACCTTC. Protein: CASSLSGIFGIDGGGYTF.

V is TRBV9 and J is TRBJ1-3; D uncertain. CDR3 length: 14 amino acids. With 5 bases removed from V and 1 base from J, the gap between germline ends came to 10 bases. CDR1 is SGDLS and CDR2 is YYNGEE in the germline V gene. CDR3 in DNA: TGTGCCAGCAGTGGCGGGATTTCTGGAAACACCATATATTTT. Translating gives CASSGGISGNTIYF.

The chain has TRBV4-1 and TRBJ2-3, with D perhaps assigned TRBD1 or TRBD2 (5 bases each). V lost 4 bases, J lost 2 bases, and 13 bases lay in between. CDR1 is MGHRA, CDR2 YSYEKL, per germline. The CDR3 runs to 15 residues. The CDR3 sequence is CASSLPMGVTDTQYF. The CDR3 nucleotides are TGCGCCAGCAGCCTCCCTATGGGGGTCACAGATACGCAGTATTTT.

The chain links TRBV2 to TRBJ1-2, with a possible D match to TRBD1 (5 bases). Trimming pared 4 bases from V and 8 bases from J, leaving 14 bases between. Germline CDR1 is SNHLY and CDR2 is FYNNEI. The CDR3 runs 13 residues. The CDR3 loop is CASSGPTGGGYTF. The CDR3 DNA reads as TGTGCCAGCAGTGGACCCACCGGGGGGGGCTACACCTTC.

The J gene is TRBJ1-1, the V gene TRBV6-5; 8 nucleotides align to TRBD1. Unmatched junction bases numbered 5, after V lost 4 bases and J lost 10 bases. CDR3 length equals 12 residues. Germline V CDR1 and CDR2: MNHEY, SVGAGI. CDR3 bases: TGTGCCAGCAGTTCGACAGGGGCGGGAGCTTTCTTT. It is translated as CASSSTGAGAFF.